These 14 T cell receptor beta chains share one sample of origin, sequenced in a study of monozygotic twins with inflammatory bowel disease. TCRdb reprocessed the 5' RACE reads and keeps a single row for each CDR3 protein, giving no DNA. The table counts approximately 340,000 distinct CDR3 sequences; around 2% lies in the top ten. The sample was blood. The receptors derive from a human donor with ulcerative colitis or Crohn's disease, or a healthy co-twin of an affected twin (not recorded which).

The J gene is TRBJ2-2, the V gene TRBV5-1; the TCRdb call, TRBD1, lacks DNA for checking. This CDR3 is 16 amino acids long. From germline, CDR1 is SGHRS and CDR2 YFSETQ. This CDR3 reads CASSLVLAGDTGELFF.

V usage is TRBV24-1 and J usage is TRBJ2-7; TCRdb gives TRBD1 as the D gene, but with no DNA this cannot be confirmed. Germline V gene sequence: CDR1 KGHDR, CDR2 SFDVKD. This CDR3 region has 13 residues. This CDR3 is CATSARTGREQYF.

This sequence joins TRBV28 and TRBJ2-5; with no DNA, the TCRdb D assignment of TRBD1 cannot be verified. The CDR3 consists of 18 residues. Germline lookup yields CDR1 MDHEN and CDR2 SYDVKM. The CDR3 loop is CASSLVLFRTGVEETQYF.

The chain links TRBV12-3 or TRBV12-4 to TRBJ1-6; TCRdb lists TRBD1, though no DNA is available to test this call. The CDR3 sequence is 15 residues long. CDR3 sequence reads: CASTRDRDNNSPLHF.

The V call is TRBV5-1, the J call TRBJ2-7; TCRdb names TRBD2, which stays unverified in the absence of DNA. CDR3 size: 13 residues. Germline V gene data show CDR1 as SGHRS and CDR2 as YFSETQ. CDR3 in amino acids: CASSLGAVDEQYF.

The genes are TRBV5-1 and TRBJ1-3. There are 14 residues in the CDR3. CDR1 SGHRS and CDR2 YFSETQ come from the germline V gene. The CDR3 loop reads CASSLAGPGTAEGF.

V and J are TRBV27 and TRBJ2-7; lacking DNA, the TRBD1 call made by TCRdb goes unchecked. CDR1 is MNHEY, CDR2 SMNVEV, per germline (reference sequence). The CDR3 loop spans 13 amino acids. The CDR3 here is CASRNPRFHEQYF.

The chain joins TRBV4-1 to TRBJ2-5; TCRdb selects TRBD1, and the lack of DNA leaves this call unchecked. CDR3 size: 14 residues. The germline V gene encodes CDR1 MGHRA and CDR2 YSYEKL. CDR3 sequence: CASSQGQDQETQYF.

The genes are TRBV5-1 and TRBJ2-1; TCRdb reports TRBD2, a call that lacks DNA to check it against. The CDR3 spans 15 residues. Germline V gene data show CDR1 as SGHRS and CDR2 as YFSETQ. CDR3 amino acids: CASSLMTSGANEQFF. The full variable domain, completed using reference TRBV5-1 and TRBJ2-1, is KAGVTQTPRYLIKTRGQQVTLSCSPISGHRSVSWYQQTPGQGLQFLFEYFSETQRNKGNFPGRFSGRQFSNSRSEMNVSTLELGDSALYLCASSLMTSGANEQFFGPGTRLTVL.

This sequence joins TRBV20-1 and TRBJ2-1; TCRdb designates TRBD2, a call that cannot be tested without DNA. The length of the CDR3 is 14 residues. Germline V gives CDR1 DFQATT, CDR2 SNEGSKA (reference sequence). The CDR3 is CSARTSGRFGEQFF.

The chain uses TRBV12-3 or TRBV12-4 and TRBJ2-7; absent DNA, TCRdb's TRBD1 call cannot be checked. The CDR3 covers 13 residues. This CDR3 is CASSYRVNYEQYF.

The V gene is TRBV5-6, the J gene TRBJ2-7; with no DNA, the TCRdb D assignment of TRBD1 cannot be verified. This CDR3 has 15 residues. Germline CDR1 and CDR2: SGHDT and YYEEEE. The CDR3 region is CASSLAGTGDREQYF. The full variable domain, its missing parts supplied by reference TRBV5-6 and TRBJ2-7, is DAGVTQSPTHLIKTRGQQVTLRCSPKSGHDTVSWYQQALGQGPQFIFQYYEEEERQRGNFPDRFSGHQFPNYSSELNVNALLLGDSALYLCASSLAGTGDREQYFGPGTRLTVT.

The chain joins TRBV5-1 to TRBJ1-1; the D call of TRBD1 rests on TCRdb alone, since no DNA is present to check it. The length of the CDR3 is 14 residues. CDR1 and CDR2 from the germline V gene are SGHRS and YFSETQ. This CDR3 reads CASRPGHQNTEAFF.

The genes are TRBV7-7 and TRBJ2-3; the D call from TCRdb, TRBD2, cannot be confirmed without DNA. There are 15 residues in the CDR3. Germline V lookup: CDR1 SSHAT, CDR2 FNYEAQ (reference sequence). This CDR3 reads CASSLTSSSTDTQYF.